Listed below are T cell receptor beta chains from one sample, sequenced in a study of T cell changes during pregnancy in multiple sclerosis. The assay was immunoSEQ multiplex PCR, and TCRdb's table has in-frame clones only and misses some. Among around 66,000 clones listed, about nine tenths were seen once. The specimen was peripheral blood, collected after pregnancy. Receptor source: a female donor in good health, enrolled as a control in a pregnancy study. Both conserved end residues are part of each CDR3. The D gene is left open where the match is weak. Not all rows give a size; the values are once, few, many and, for expanded clones, a class.

d_call	j_call	clone_size	v_call	cdr3_aa	cdr3_nt
NA	TRBJ2-7	NA	TRBV15	CATSRGAGAYEQYF	TGTGCCACCAGCAGGGGGGCCGGAGCCTACGAGCAGTACTTC
TRBD1	TRBJ2-3	NA	TRBV7-2	CASSFGQGGGTDTQYF	TGTGCCAGCAGCTTTGGACAGGGGGGGGGCACAGATACGCAGTATTTT
TRBD2	TRBJ2-5	NA	TRBV18	CASSPASGAQGTQYF	TGTGCCAGCTCTCCGGCTAGCGGGGCTCAGGGGACCCAGTACTTC
TRBD1	TRBJ1-2	NA	TRBV7-3	CASSQGGQQGVGGYTF	TGTGCCAGCAGCCAGGGGGGGCAACAGGGGGTCGGCGGCTACACCTTC
NA	TRBJ1-5	NA	TRBV25-1	CASSEQGFNQPQHF	TGTGCCAGCAGTGAACAGGGGTTCAATCAGCCCCAGCATTTT
TRBD2	TRBJ2-2	NA	TRBV5-4	CASSSFRTSGNTGELFF	TGTGCCAGCAGCTCTTTTCGCACTAGCGGGAACACCGGGGAGCTGTTTTTT
TRBD2	TRBJ2-1	NA	TRBV5-1	CASSLETSANEQFF	TGCGCCAGCAGCTTGGAGACTAGCGCGAATGAGCAGTTCTTC
TRBD1	TRBJ1-2	few	TRBV19	CASSKDRGQYGYTF	TGTGCCAGTAGTAAAGACAGGGGGCAATATGGCTACACCTTC
NA	TRBJ2-1	NA	TRBV11-2	CASSSIQGSYNEQFF	TGTGCCAGCAGCTCCATACAGGGCTCCTACAATGAGCAGTTCTTC
NA	TRBJ1-6	NA	TRBV27	CASSLLQGNSPLHF	TGTGCCAGCAGTTTATTGCAGGGCAATTCACCCCTCCACTTT
TRBD1	TRBJ1-4	few	TRBV5-1	CASSLEGTGDEKLFF	TGCGCCAGCAGCTTGGAGGGGACAGGAGACGAAAAACTGTTTTTT
NA	TRBJ1-4	NA	TRBV4-3	CASSQEQPNEKLFF	TGCGCCAGCAGCCAAGAACAGCCAAATGAAAAACTGTTTTTT
NA	TRBJ1-2	NA	TRBV4-3	CASSQDSRNYGYTF	TGCGCCAGCAGCCAAGATAGTCGGAACTATGGCTACACCTTC
NA	TRBJ1-1	once	TRBV19	CASSIASGRGNTEAFF	TGTGCCAGTAGTATAGCGTCAGGAAGGGGGAACACTGAAGCTTTCTTT
NA	TRBJ2-2	once	TRBV7-2	CASRRGGVETGELFF	TGTGCCAGCAGAAGGGGGGGAGTTGAAACCGGGGAGCTGTTTTTT
TRBD1	TRBJ1-1	once	TRBV4-3	CASSRNRGYGTEAFF	TGCGCCAGCAGCCGCAACAGGGGGTACGGCACTGAAGCTTTCTTT
NA	TRBJ1-4	NA	TRBV18	CASSPRTLNEKLFF	TGTGCCAGCTCACCCAGGACACTTAATGAAAAACTGTTTTTT
TRBD1	TRBJ1-3	NA	TRBV7-8	CASSPLDRGRRNTIYF	TGTGCCAGCAGCCCCTTGGACAGGGGGCGGAGAAACACCATATATTTT
TRBD2	TRBJ2-2	NA	TRBV5-1	CASGAGPNTGELFF	TGCGCCAGCGGAGCGGGGCCGAACACCGGGGAGCTGTTTTTT
NA	TRBJ2-5	NA	TRBV5-6	CASSLGRAQETQYF	TGTGCCAGCAGCTTGGGCAGGGCCCAAGAGACCCAGTACTTC
NA	TRBJ2-1	NA	TRBV5-1	CASSLGQYNEQFF	TGCGCCAGCAGCTTGGGTCAGTACAATGAGCAGTTCTTC
TRBD1	TRBJ2-1	NA	TRBV7-9	CASSFEQGYNEQFF	TGTGCCAGCAGCTTTGAACAGGGGTACAATGAGCAGTTCTTC
TRBD1	TRBJ2-3	NA	TRBV10-3	CAIRSGQGALDTQYF	TGTGCCATCAGGTCCGGACAGGGGGCGTTAGATACGCAGTATTTT
TRBD1	TRBJ2-5	NA	TRBV9	CASSAGTGPLMYF	TGTGCCAGCAGCGCCGGGACAGGGCCCCTGATGTACTTC
NA	TRBJ1-2	NA	TRBV9	CASSATPLSYNYGYTF	TGTGCCAGCAGCGCCACCCCTCTATCATATAACTATGGCTACACCTTC
NA	TRBJ2-5	NA	TRBV9	CASSVGPQETQYF	TGTGCCAGCAGCGTAGGGCCCCAAGAGACCCAGTACTTC
NA	TRBJ1-3	NA	TRBV7-9	CASSETSSGNTIYF	TGTGCCAGCAGCGAGACAAGCTCTGGAAACACCATATATTTT
TRBD2	TRBJ2-5	NA	TRBV9	CASSRGASGGPSETQYF	TGTGCCAGCAGCCGGGGGGCTAGCGGGGGGCCAAGTGAGACCCAGTACTTC
NA	TRBJ2-5	NA	TRBV11-2	CASSLAPGVRETQYF	TGTGCCAGCAGCTTAGCTCCAGGGGTTCGAGAGACCCAGTACTTC
TRBD1	TRBJ2-1	NA	TRBV5-1	CASSDARQGSNEQFF	TGCGCCAGCAGCGACGCCAGACAGGGCTCCAATGAGCAGTTCTTC
NA	TRBJ1-4	NA	TRBV5-8	CASIPGRQAIPTNEKLFF	TGTGCCAGCATCCCTGGGAGACAGGCGATACCAACTAATGAAAAACTGTTTTTT
TRBD1	TRBJ2-7	NA	TRBV30	CAWTLDRGLPYEQYF	TGTGCCTGGACCCTCGACAGGGGGCTCCCCTACGAGCAGTACTTC
TRBD2	TRBJ2-7	NA	TRBV7-9	CASSLLPTSGAYEQYF	TGTGCCAGCAGCTTGCTTCCAACTAGCGGGGCCTACGAGCAGTACTTC
TRBD1	TRBJ2-2	NA	TRBV7-2	CASSLRLGTENTGELFF	TGTGCCAGCAGCTTACGCCTCGGGACAGAGAACACCGGGGAGCTGTTTTTT
TRBD1	TRBJ1-2	NA	TRBV11-2	CASSLGQGGYTF	TGTGCCAGCAGTCTCGGACAGGGGGGCTACACCTTC
TRBD1	TRBJ2-3	NA	TRBV7-9	CASSLGDRASTDTQYF	TGTGCCAGCAGCTTAGGAGACAGGGCGTCTACAGATACGCAGTATTTT
TRBD2	TRBJ2-1	NA	TRBV7-2	CASSSGGGAGNEQFF	TGTGCCAGCAGCTCGGGCGGGGGGGCCGGCAATGAGCAGTTCTTC
TRBD2	TRBJ2-5	NA	TRBV6-5	CASRFAGVQETQYF	TGTGCCAGCAGATTCGCGGGAGTCCAAGAGACCCAGTACTTC
TRBD1	TRBJ1-2	NA	TRBV6-6	CASTRQGTNYGYTF	TGTGCCAGCACCCGACAGGGAACAAACTATGGCTACACCTTC
NA	TRBJ2-1	once	TRBV27	CASSLGRGGNEQFF	TGTGCCAGCAGTTTGGGCAGGGGCGGAAATGAGCAGTTCTTC
TRBD1	TRBJ2-1	NA	TRBV9	CASSVGPRTGGSGEQFF	TGTGCCAGCAGCGTAGGCCCTCGGACAGGGGGGAGTGGTGAGCAGTTCTTC
NA	TRBJ1-1	NA	TRBV7-8	CAERTGLNTEAFF	TGTGCCGAGAGAACAGGGCTGAACACTGAAGCTTTCTTT
NA	TRBJ2-1	NA	TRBV9	CASSTGGGPPYNEQFF	TGTGCCAGCAGCACTGGTGGCGGGCCCCCCTACAATGAGCAGTTCTTC
NA	TRBJ1-1	NA	TRBV14	CASSQETRNTEAFF	TGTGCCAGCAGCCAAGAGACAAGAAACACTGAAGCTTTCTTT
NA	TRBJ2-7	NA	TRBV7-8	CASSLGRASNEQYF	TGTGCCAGCAGCTTAGGCAGAGCGTCCAACGAGCAGTACTTC
NA	TRBJ2-3	NA	TRBV11-3	CASSLAGRVPSGTDTQYF	TGTGCCAGCAGCTTAGCAGGCAGGGTGCCTTCTGGCACAGATACGCAGTATTTT
NA	TRBJ2-7	NA	TRBV25-1	CASSEQVTFPYEQYF	TGTGCCAGCAGTGAACAAGTGACATTTCCCTACGAGCAGTACTTC
NA	TRBJ1-6	once	TRBV7-9	CASRLSDPTGGYGPLHF	TGTGCCAGCAGGCTCTCCGACCCGACTGGGGGGTACGGGCCCCTCCACTTT
TRBD1	TRBJ2-7	NA	TRBV5-8	CASSPKGQGFYEQYF	TGTGCCAGCAGCCCAAAGGGACAGGGTTTCTACGAGCAGTACTTC
TRBD2	TRBJ2-2	few	TRBV18	CASSPSGGANTGELFF	TGTGCCAGCTCACCGAGCGGGGGGGCGAACACCGGGGAGCTGTTTTTT
TRBD1	TRBJ1-1	NA	TRBV11-3	CASSSRQGVNTEAFF	TGTGCCAGCAGCTCTAGACAGGGGGTGAACACTGAAGCTTTCTTT